What follows are 22 T cell receptor beta chains derived from one specimen sequenced in a study of post-analysis software for immune sequencing data. Whole-study findings and limits: About five TRBV segments (TRBV5-6, TRBV5-1 and TRBV20-1 among them) occurred more frequently in patients than in controls.

cDNA libraries of TCR beta carried unique molecular identifiers. Using its own MiXCR run on the PCR reads, TCRdb lists one record per CDR3 protein. The sample includes approximately 440,000 distinct CDR3 sequences, roughly 45% seen only once; the top ten take about an eighth. For these TCRs, the target antigens are not known. Sequenced material: blood. These receptors came from a girl aged 10-17 years with multiple sclerosis.

This chain uses TRBV7-2 with TRBJ2-5; D might be TRBD2 (6 bases). CDR1 is SGHTA and CDR2 is FQGNSA in the germline V gene. CDR3 length: 16 residues. V was pared by 5 bases and J by 1 base, with 17 bases between. CDR3 coding DNA: TGTGCCAGCAGCCTCGGAGGGAGGAACCTCCAAGAGACCCAGTACTTC. The encoded protein is CASSLGGRNLQETQYF.

This clonotype occurred a few times. The gene calls are TRBV10-3 and TRBJ2-7, with a possible D match to TRBD1 (6 bases). From germline, CDR1 is ENHRY and CDR2 SYGVKD. This CDR3 is built from 12 residues. Trimming removed 6 bases from V and 4 bases from J, with 10 bases in between. The CDR3 spells CAISQDSYEQYF. The CDR3, as DNA: TGTGCCATCAGCCAGGACAGTTACGAGCAGTACTTC.

The chain recombines TRBV2 with TRBJ1-4; 7 bases align to TRBD1. Germline lookup yields CDR1 SNHLY and CDR2 FYNNEI. The CDR3 length is 14 residues. With V trimmed by 6 bases and J by 4 bases, 5 bases remained unmatched. As DNA, the CDR3 is TGTGCCAGCAGGGGACAGAGCTTTAATGAAAAACTGTTTTTT. Protein: CASRGQSFNEKLFF.

In DNA form, the CDR3 reads TGCAGTGCTACCGAGGGCAGCATGGGATCACCCCTCCACTTT. Protein product: CSATEGSMGSPLHF. The chain combines TRBV20-1 with TRBJ1-6; no clear D. Germline V gene data show CDR1 as DFQATT and CDR2 as SNEGSKA (reference sequence). Trimming cost V 4 bases and J 10 bases, with 17 bases left between them. CDR3 size: 14 residues.

This clonotype was counted a few times. In nucleotides, the CDR3 is TGTGCCAGCAGTCGCTCGTTACAGGTTAGCTACGAGCAGTACTTC. This gives the protein CASSRSLQVSYEQYF. This chain uses TRBV28 with TRBJ2-7, with a possible D match to TRBD1 (5 bases). Germline CDR1 reads MDHEN; CDR2 reads SYDVKM. V lost 5 bases to trimming and J lost 3 bases, with 17 bases between them. There are 15 residues in the CDR3. Drawing the rest from reference TRBV28 and TRBJ2-7, the complete variable domain is DVKVTQSSRYLVKRTGEKVFLECVQDMDHENMFWYRQDPGLGLRLIYFSYDVKMKEKGDIPEGYSVSREKKERFSLILESASTNQTSMYLCASSRSLQVSYEQYFGPGTRLTVT.

The table lists this clonotype with a few counts. The rearrangement links TRBV29-1 to TRBJ2-3, with a tentative D call TRBD1 (5 bases). Germline assignment: CDR1 SQVTM and CDR2 ANQGSEA. Trimming pared 2 bases from V and 4 bases from J, leaving 16 bases between. The CDR3 extends over 15 amino acids. The CDR3 DNA sequence: TGCAGCGTTGAACAGGGTAGCAGGGCGGCAGATACGCAGTATTTT. Translated: CSVEQGSRAADTQYF.

This clonotype has more than one count but fewer than ten. The chain joins TRBV29-1 to TRBJ2-7; 8 bases line up with TRBD1. CDR3 length: 13 residues. Germline lookup yields CDR1 SQVTM and CDR2 ANQGSEA. V was clipped by 6 bases and J by 6 bases; unmatched bases: 10. The CDR3 spells CSVTGQGLVEQYF. For the CDR3, the DNA is TGCAGCGTGACCGGACAGGGACTGGTCGAGCAGTACTTC.

This clonotype has only a few counts. The chain carries TRBV9 and TRBJ2-2; 12 bases fit TRBD2. This CDR3 spans 17 amino acids. Germline loops: CDR1 SGDLS, CDR2 YYNGEE. V shed 0 bases and J 5 bases; nucleotides not matched to a gene: 5. This CDR3 reads CASSVGTSGIGTGELFF. In DNA, the CDR3 is TGTGCCAGCAGCGTAGGGACTAGCGGGATAGGTACCGGGGAGCTGTTTTTT.

A word on this clonotype: A much more abundant neighbour one base away suggests this may be a read error. The final CDR3 position lacks the conserved phenylalanine or tryptophan, pointing to a likely read error. The V call is TRBV20-1, the J call TRBJ2-4; either TRBD1 or TRBD2 may fit D (5 bases each). The J call may be wrong; the DNA end is better matched by TRBJ2-7. Germline loops: CDR1 DFQATT, CDR2 SNEGSKA (reference sequence). The CDR3 is 12 amino acids. The chain's CDR3 is CSARRGEYEQYC. CDR3 DNA sequence: TGCAGTGCTAGAAGGGGAGAGTACGAGCAGTACTGC.

The rearrangement uses TRBV6-5 and TRBJ2-7, with 7 positions matching TRBD1. Germline V lookup: CDR1 MNHEY, CDR2 SVGAGI. The CDR3 consists of 16 residues. J gave up 3 bases and V 0 bases, and 8 bases lay outside the gene matches. The CDR3 loop is CASSYSNSGTDYEQYF. CDR3 bases: TGTGCCAGCAGTTACTCAAACTCCGGGACAGACTACGAGCAGTACTTC.

This clonotype showed up just a few times. This chain connects TRBV7-2 to TRBJ2-2, with D hard to call. V shed 2 bases and J shed 6 bases, with 16 bases lying between them. CDR1 and CDR2 from the germline V gene are SGHTA and FQGNSA. This CDR3 region has 16 residues. CDR3 nucleotide sequence: TGTGCCAGCAGCTTACCTCCCCCTTTCCTCCCCGGGGAGCTGTTTTTT. Amino acid sequence: CASSLPPPFLPGELFF.

The table lists this clonotype with a few counts. V is TRBV6-2 or TRBV6-3 and J is TRBJ2-7, with TRBD1 matching 9 bases. The germline V gene encodes CDR1 MNHEY and CDR2 SVGEGT. Germline trimming cut 7 bases from V and 3 bases from J; bases unmatched to any gene: 4. This CDR3 region has 13 residues. CDR3 DNA sequence: TGTGCCAGCATCAGGACAGGGGACTACGAGCAGTACTTC. It yields the protein CASIRTGDYEQYF.

The chain uses TRBV29-1 and TRBJ2-3, with 10 bases matching TRBD2. J was trimmed by 6 bases and V by 8 bases; bases with no gene match: 8. Germline V gene data show CDR1 as SQVTM and CDR2 as ANQGSEA. The CDR3 consists of 13 residues. CDR3 sequence reads: CSTSGRAVDTQYF. As DNA, the CDR3 is TGCAGCACGAGCGGGAGGGCGGTGGATACGCAGTATTTT.

The chain carries TRBV9 and TRBJ2-3; a weak D match, TRBD2 (5 bases). Trimming shortened V by 3 bases and J by 2 bases, and 16 bases separated the two germline ends. The CDR3 sequence is 16 residues long. Germline V gene sequence: CDR1 SGDLS, CDR2 YYNGEE. DNA for the CDR3: TGTGCCAGCAGCGGCCTGGGGAGTTGGGCCACAGATACGCAGTATTTT. The encoded protein is CASSGLGSWATDTQYF.

This chain connects TRBV20-1 to TRBJ2-5; D is possibly TRBD2 (7 bases). Germline-derived CDR1 and CDR2 are DFQATT and SNEGSKA (reference sequence). The CDR3 length is 15 residues. V dropped 4 bases and J dropped 4 bases, with 19 bases sitting between them. The CDR3 protein is CSATEGGQHRETQYF. The CDR3 DNA follows: TGCAGTGCTACCGAGGGGGGGCAGCACCGAGAGACCCAGTACTTC.

This clonotype appeared a single time. The V gene is TRBV5-1, the J gene TRBJ2-7; 10 bases line up with TRBD2. The V gene end was trimmed by 3 bases and the J gene end by 3 bases; junction bases not matched to a gene: 3. The CDR3 loop spans 14 amino acids. The germline V gene has CDR1 SGHRS and CDR2 YFSETQ. CDR3 residues: CASSCASGGYEQYF. The CDR3 nucleotides are TGCGCCAGCAGCTGCGCTAGCGGGGGCTACGAGCAGTACTTC.

The CDR3 coding sequence is TGTGCCAGCACTCCGCGCGGATTAGAGGAGACCCAGTACTTC. Protein: CASTPRGLEETQYF. The V call is TRBV12-3 or TRBV12-4, the J call TRBJ2-5, with no clear D. CDR3 length: 14 amino acids. V shed 7 bases and J shed 5 bases, with 17 bases lying between them.

The chain couples TRBV5-1 to TRBJ2-7; 13 nucleotides align to TRBD2. Per germline, CDR1 SGHRS and CDR2 YFSETQ. The V and J ends lost 5 bases and 1 base, in that order; junction bases with no gene match: 12. The CDR3 is 18 residues long. The DNA of the CDR3 is TGCGCCAGCAGTCCGGGACTAGCGGGAACTGATCGATCCTACGAGCAGTACTTC. As protein: CASSPGLAGTDRSYEQYF.

The V and J genes are TRBV5-1 and TRBJ2-7; 10 bases are a match to TRBD2. The J call may be faulty, since TRBJ2-5 better matches the DNA end. Germline CDR1 and CDR2: SGHRS and YFSETQ. The CDR3 totals 18 residues. As DNA, the CDR3 is TGCGCCAGCAGCTTGGTTGGTCTAGCGGGAGCCCAAGGGGAGACCCAGTACTTC. Its translation: CASSLVGLAGAQGETQYF.

This clonotype has a single count. CDR3 protein: CASRPPAGSNEQFF. In DNA form, the CDR3 reads TGTGCCAGCAGACCGCCAGCGGGAAGCAATGAGCAGTTCTTC. The chain is built from TRBV6-5 and TRBJ2-1, with 7 bases aligning to TRBD2. V lost 6 bases and J lost 6; bases outside the gene matches: 8. The CDR3 has 14 amino acids. CDR1 MNHEY and CDR2 SVGAGI come from the germline V gene.

The rearrangement links TRBV12-3 or TRBV12-4 to TRBJ2-7, with D possibly being TRBD1 (6 bases). The CDR3 spans 13 residues. The germline V and J ends were trimmed by 6 bases and 1 base, with 10 bases remaining between them. The CDR3 reads CASRSGESYEQYF. The CDR3 coding sequence is TGTGCCAGCAGGTCAGGGGAGTCCTACGAGCAGTACTTC.

The CDR3 region has the DNA TGTGCCAGCAGTGATCTCGGACTAGCCACCGGGGAGCTGTTTTTT. It translates to CASSDLGLATGELFF. This chain uses TRBV2 with TRBJ2-2; 8 positions match TRBD2. Unmatched junction bases numbered 4, after V lost 3 bases and J lost 4 bases. Germline V gene data show CDR1 as SNHLY and CDR2 as FYNNEI. The CDR3 loop spans 15 amino acids.